These T cell receptor beta chains were read from a single sample in a study of T cell responses to AZD1222 COVID-19 vaccine. This table comes from immunoSEQ multiplex PCR, and its TCRdb copy is limited to in-frame clones, with some not included. This sample has around 58,000 clones, with 84% found just once. The sample consisted of peripheral blood, taken on day 0 of AZD1222 vaccination. The origin of the receptors is an adult in good health. CDR3s include the opening cysteine and the closing phenylalanine or tryptophan. The D gene is left open where the match is weak. Rows give clone size only sometimes, using once, few, many, or a class for an expanded clone.

size	V	D	J	DNA	CDR3
NA	TRBV6-5	TRBD2	TRBJ2-1	TGTGCCAGCAGTTACGGCGGGAGCTCCTACAATGAGCAGTTCTTC	CASSYGGSSYNEQFF
NA	TRBV4-2	NA	TRBJ1-6	TGTGCCAGTCAAGAGGAACTTACCCTTAAAAATTCACCCCTCCACTTT	CASQEELTLKNSPLHF
NA	TRBV5-5	NA	TRBJ1-5	TGTGCCAGCAGTATGACAGATCGGGATGGTCAGCCCCAGCATTTT	CASSMTDRDGQPQHF
once	TRBV20-1	NA	TRBJ1-5	TGCAGTGCTAGTCCGGAGTCTCTTAGCAATCAGCCCCAGCATTTT	CSASPESLSNQPQHF
NA	TRBV7-2	TRBD2	TRBJ2-5	TGTGCCAGCAGCTTAGTAGCTCGCGGGGGGGACGGAGAGACCCAGTACTTC	CASSLVARGGDGETQYF
NA	TRBV7-2	NA	TRBJ1-1	TGTGCCAGCAGCTTGGACCTTTTGAACACTGAAGCTTTCTTT	CASSLDLLNTEAFF
NA	TRBV7-8	NA	TRBJ2-7	TGTGCCAGCAGCTTATCAACCGGGGAGCAGTACTTC	CASSLSTGEQYF
few	TRBV27	NA	TRBJ2-7	TGTGCCAGCAGTTTATCGGCGGCGAGCTCCTACGAGCAGTACTTC	CASSLSAASSYEQYF
NA	TRBV6-5	NA	TRBJ1-1	TGTGCCAGCAGCAGGGTATGGAACACTGAAGCTTTCTTT	CASSRVWNTEAFF
NA	TRBV5-1	NA	TRBJ1-3	TGCGCCAGCAGCTTGAATAGCCGGAGCTCTGGAAACACCATATATTTT	CASSLNSRSSGNTIYF
few	TRBV19	NA	TRBJ2-6	TGTGCCAGTAGTATAGGCAGGGGGGGTCCCCCTGGGGCCAACGTCCTGACTTTC	CASSIGRGGPPGANVLTF
NA	TRBV14	NA	TRBJ1-1	TGTGCCAGCAGCCAAGTTGGCAGGGGACGCACTGAAGCTTTCTTT	CASSQVGRGRTEAFF
NA	TRBV18	NA	TRBJ2-7	TGTGCCAGCTCATCCATTGACAACTACGAGCAGTACTTC	CASSSIDNYEQYF
NA	TRBV5-1	TRBD2	TRBJ2-1	TGCGCCAGCAGCCTACAGGGACTAGCGGGGGGCAATGAGCAGTTCTTC	CASSLQGLAGGNEQFF
NA	TRBV3-1/TRBV3-2	TRBD1	TRBJ1-5	TGTGCCAGCAGCAACCTAGGACAGGGCGGCCAGCCCCAGCATTTT	CASSNLGQGGQPQHF
few	TRBV25-1	TRBD1	TRBJ1-3	TGTGCCAGCAGGGGGACAGGGACGATGGTTGGAAACACCATATATTTT	CASRGTGTMVGNTIYF
NA	TRBV28	TRBD2	TRBJ2-1	TGTGCCAGCAGTCGCATCCCAGTAGCGGGAGACCACAATGAGCAGTTCTTC	CASSRIPVAGDHNEQFF
NA	TRBV4-2	NA	TRBJ1-1	TGTGCCAGCAGGCCCTTCGGGCAGGGAGGTACTGAAGCTTTCTTT	CASRPFGQGGTEAFF
NA	TRBV3-1/TRBV3-2	NA	TRBJ1-3	TGTGCCAGCAGCCAAAGGGGGATTACCTCTGGAAACACCATATATTTT	CASSQRGITSGNTIYF
once	TRBV29-1	NA	TRBJ2-7	TGCAGCGTTGAAGATCGGGGCAGGGAGGCCCACGAGCAGTACTTC	CSVEDRGREAHEQYF
NA	TRBV5-4	TRBD2	TRBJ2-1	TGTGCCAGCAGCTCAGGACTAGCGGGACTTAATGAGCAGTTCTTC	CASSSGLAGLNEQFF
once	TRBV3-1/TRBV3-2	NA	TRBJ2-5	TGTGCCAGCAGCCACCGGAACCAAGAGACCCAGTACTTC	CASSHRNQETQYF
NA	TRBV12-3/TRBV12-4	NA	TRBJ1-2	TGTGCCAGCAGTTTAGCGGAAGTCGGGGTTAAGGCCTTC	CASSLAEVGVKAF
NA	TRBV19	NA	TRBJ2-7	TGTGCCAGTAGTATGACATTGGCTCACTACGAGCAGTACTTC	CASSMTLAHYEQYF
NA	TRBV14	NA	TRBJ2-1	TGTGCCAGCAGCCGGAGACAGTCCCTTACGCTCTTCTTC	CASSRRQSLTLFF
NA	TRBV6-6	TRBD1	TRBJ1-5	TGTGCCAGCAGACGAGAACAGGGGGCAATATTCCTTAGCAATCAGCCCCAGCATTTT	CASRREQGAIFLSNQPQHF
NA	TRBV13	TRBD1	TRBJ1-1	TGTGCCAGCAGATCCACGGGTTTGTTCGAGACATACCTGATCGACAGGGCGTTTTTGGAAGCTTTCTTT	CASRSTGLFETYLIDRAFLEAFF
NA	TRBV7-8	TRBD1	TRBJ2-3	TGTGCCAATCGGGACAGGGGGCAGGGAGATACGCAGTATTTT	CANRDRGQGDTQYF
once	TRBV6-2/TRBV6-3	NA	TRBJ1-5	TGTGCCAGCAGTTACTCAGGGGCCGCCCCGCGGAAACAGCCCCAGCATTTT	CASSYSGAAPRKQPQHF
NA	TRBV6-2/TRBV6-3	NA	TRBJ2-3	TGTGCCAGCAGTTTCCCCAGCACAGATACGCAGTATTTT	CASSFPSTDTQYF
NA	TRBV28	NA	TRBJ2-7	TGTGCCAGCACAGCTCTACCAGGGGAGCAGTACTTC	CASTALPGEQYF
NA	TRBV9	NA	TRBJ2-1	TGTGCCAGCAGCTTAGCGGTAGCGGACAATGAGCAGTTCTTC	CASSLAVADNEQFF
NA	TRBV5-1	NA	TRBJ2-3	TGCGCCAGCAGCCTCGGGGGATCCCGCACAGATACGCAGTATTTT	CASSLGGSRTDTQYF
NA	TRBV18	NA	TRBJ2-5	TGTGCCAGCTCACCACGGATGGGAGAGACCCAGTACTTC	CASSPRMGETQYF
NA	TRBV6-6	TRBD1	TRBJ1-5	TGTGCCAGCAGCCAGACAGGGGGAAGTCAGCCCCAGCATTTT	CASSQTGGSQPQHF
NA	TRBV2	NA	TRBJ1-2	TGTGCCAGCAAATTTGGAGGGCGCGGGGACTATGGCTACACCTTC	CASKFGGRGDYGYTF
few	TRBV29-1	NA	TRBJ1-2	TGCAGCGTTGAAGCGGTGGGCCGCTCCTATGGCTACACCTTC	CSVEAVGRSYGYTF
NA	TRBV6-6	NA	TRBJ2-7	TGTGCCAGCAGAAACGGGGCAGGGGACGCCTACGAGCAGTACTTC	CASRNGAGDAYEQYF
few	TRBV27	TRBD1	TRBJ2-7	TGTGCCAGCAGCCCAGGACAGGGGAGGTACGAGCAGTACTTC	CASSPGQGRYEQYF
NA	TRBV6-6	TRBD2	TRBJ2-5	TGTGCCAGCAGTTACTACGGGGGGGCGCAAGAGACCCAGTACTTC	CASSYYGGAQETQYF
NA	TRBV7-2	TRBD1	TRBJ1-1	TGTGCCAGCAGCTTACAGGGGGTGAACACTGAAGCTTTCTTT	CASSLQGVNTEAFF
once	TRBV6-6	NA	TRBJ1-1	TGTGCCAGCAGTTCCCCAGGAGATAGGGAAGCTTTCTTT	CASSSPGDREAFF
once	TRBV5-5	TRBD2	TRBJ2-1	TGTGCCAGCCGCCTCCGAGCGATTAGCGGGACGATCAATGAGCAGTTCTTC	CASRLRAISGTINEQFF
NA	TRBV2	TRBD1	TRBJ1-6	TGTGCCAGTAACGGACAGGGGTATAATTCACCCCTCCACTTT	CASNGQGYNSPLHF
NA	TRBV6-6	NA	TRBJ2-7	TGTGCCAGCAGTTACCTCTCGGAGGGCGAGCAGTACTTC	CASSYLSEGEQYF
NA	TRBV2	NA	TRBJ1-1	TGTGCCAGCAGTGGAGAAAAGGACACTGAAGCTTTCTTT	CASSGEKDTEAFF
NA	TRBV28	NA	TRBJ1-2	TGTGCCAGCAGTTTCGGGGACCACCTGGGTGGCTACACCTTC	CASSFGDHLGGYTF
NA	TRBV7-8	NA	TRBJ2-5	TGTGCCAGCAGCTTACCCGGGTCGGGGGCCCAGTACTTC	CASSLPGSGAQYF
once	TRBV6-5	NA	TRBJ1-2	TGTGCCAGCAGTACGCCGAATACAGGAGGGCACGGCTACACCTTC	CASSTPNTGGHGYTF
few	TRBV6-6	NA	TRBJ2-2	TGTGCCAGCAGCGGGGACTTCACCGGGGAGCTGTTTTTT	CASSGDFTGELFF
once	TRBV12-3/TRBV12-4	NA	TRBJ2-7	TGTGCCAGCAGCCATACTTCCTACGAGCAGTACTTC	CASSHTSYEQYF
NA	TRBV6-5	TRBD1	TRBJ2-7	TGTGCCAGCTCGGTCCCGGGACAGAACTACGAGCAGTACTTC	CASSVPGQNYEQYF
once	TRBV6-5	TRBD1	TRBJ1-2	TGTGCCAGCACTAGACAGGGGGGAGGCTATGGCTACACCTTC	CASTRQGGGYGYTF
NA	TRBV9	NA	TRBJ2-7	TGTGCCAGCAGCGCTGGGCAGAGTTTAACCTACGAGCAGTACTTC	CASSAGQSLTYEQYF